This record looks at one T cell receptor beta chain sequence and its context. The sample holds many counts of this clonotype. Its antigen is not yet known. Qualities for individual bases were not recorded, and no much larger clone is one base off. The record originates from a study of T cells after yellow fever vaccination (dated 2019 in TCRdb). Some background on the complete study: The SMART-Seq v4 Ultra Low Input RNA kit was used to prepare libraries from fractions with low cell numbers. To follow T-cell clones before and after both primary and booster YFV17D yellow fever vaccination, bulk TCR alpha and beta repertoires underwent longitudinal sequencing. Two healthy male donors, one aged 18 to 30 and one aged 30 to 39 years, were included in the cohort. Blood was collected at multiple timepoints before and after primary and secondary immunization, and bulk PBMC replicates and cell subsets were isolated. General study outcomes and caveats: Computational filtering was required because FACS-sorted repertoires could contain abundant contaminating clonotypes from the bulk population. After the booster, most of the clones that had expanded following primary vaccination were detected again (almost 98% of CD4 and around 87% of CD8), which suggests that memory was broadly maintained. Because the study included only a couple of donors, the extent to which the findings can be generalized is limited. A small share of clonotypes occurred in both CD4 and CD8 compartments, likely arising from convergent recombination. Compared with the primary T-cell response, the secondary T-cell response was faster but weaker, reaching its peak on day 5 rather than on day 15.

TCR cDNA was made using 5'RACE template switching, a step that added a universal primer site and unique molecular identifiers. cDNA synthesis was primed from both the TCR alpha and TCR beta constant segments. Two PCR steps were used to amplify libraries, with sample barcodes and sequencing adapters being added in the second step. Sequencing of libraries was done on Illumina HiSeq 2500 (2x100 bp) or NovaSeq (2x150 bp). Concerning the study's data processing: MIGEC handled demultiplexing of reads and collapsing into UMI consensus sequences, while MiXCR performed V(D)J alignment. Using edgeR on replicate PBMC samples, clonotypes were called vaccine-responding if FDR was below 0.01 and the log2 fold change was above 5 up to day 15. Each bulk clonotype was labeled CD4 or CD8 based on which sequenced repertoire, CD4 or CD8, contained the clonotype at higher abundance. Using fastp trimming at Q25 and MiXCR clonotype assembly, TCRdb reanalyzed the public sequencing data and kept in-frame beta chains. CDR3 protein sequences are deduplicated, and each keeps its most common genes and DNA. The V and J calls here are based on TCRdb, not the publication. This sample gives about 30,000 distinct CDR3 sequences in total; around 4.8% of them show up just once. Together, the top ten hold about 47% of the sample.

Clipping removes 4 bases from V and 4 bases from J, with 8 as the unmatched junction base count. Sequences SGHRS (CDR1) and YFSETQ (CDR2) are obtained from the germline V gene. The CDR3 spans 15 residues, from the cysteine through the phenylalanine. Kept here is only the CDR3 DNA, which spans 45 bases and is read in frame from base 1. Reading the label with the study, this specimen's treatment or condition is: live attenuated yellow fever vaccine strain. A standard Ficoll-Paque protocol was used to isolate PBMCs from peripheral blood. Dynabeads CD4 and CD8 positive selection kits were used to isolate the CD4 and CD8 T-cell fractions. TriZol was used to extract RNA from bulk PBMCs, CD4 and CD8 fractions, and dextramer-positive and dextramer-negative fractions.

The starting material was CD8+ T cells sorted from PBMCs, obtained 5 days after the yellow fever booster vaccination. Recombination linked TRBV5-1 to TRBJ2-3; the central 8 bases match TRBD1. The TCR sequence derives from a man aged 30-40 years who received the YFV17D yellow fever vaccine. The CDR3 is CASSPQDRVSDTQYF. The DNA sequence is as follows: TGCGCCAGCAGCCCGCAGGACAGGGTGTCAGATACGCAGTATTTT.